This TCR beta chain appears in the sequencing data of a study of blood T cell repertoires in COVID-19. The germline V gene has CDR1 SGHNT and CDR2 YENEEA. There are 13 residues in the CDR3. Trimming removed 2 bases at V and 6 bases at J, with 11 bases between. Data came from immunoSEQ multiplex PCR; TCRdb stores just in-frame clones and leaves some out. The repertoire holds fewer than 250,000 clones, under 80% seen once, with around 11% in the top ten. The TCR comes from a woman between 50 and 59 years old with acute or convalescent COVID-19. Input material: peripheral blood. V gene TRBV11-3 combines with J gene TRBJ2-7, with D unclear. The CDR3 loop reads CASSLIGSSEQYF. DNA for the CDR3: TGTGCCAGCAGCTTAATCGGATCTAGCGAGCAGTACTTC.